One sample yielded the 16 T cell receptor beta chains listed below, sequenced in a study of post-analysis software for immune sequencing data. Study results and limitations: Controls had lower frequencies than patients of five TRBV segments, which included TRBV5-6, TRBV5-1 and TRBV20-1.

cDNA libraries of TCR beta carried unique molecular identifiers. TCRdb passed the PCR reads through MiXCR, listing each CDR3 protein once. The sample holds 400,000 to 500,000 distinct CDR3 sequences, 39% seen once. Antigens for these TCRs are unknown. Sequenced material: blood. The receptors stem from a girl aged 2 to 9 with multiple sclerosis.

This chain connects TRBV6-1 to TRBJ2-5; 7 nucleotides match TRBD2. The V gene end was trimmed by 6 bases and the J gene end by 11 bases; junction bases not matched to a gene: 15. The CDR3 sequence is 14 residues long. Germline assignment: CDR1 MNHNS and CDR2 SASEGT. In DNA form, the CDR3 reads TGTGCCAGCAGACTGACTAGCTCCGCGGGTGAGCAGTACTTC. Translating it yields CASRLTSSAGEQYF.

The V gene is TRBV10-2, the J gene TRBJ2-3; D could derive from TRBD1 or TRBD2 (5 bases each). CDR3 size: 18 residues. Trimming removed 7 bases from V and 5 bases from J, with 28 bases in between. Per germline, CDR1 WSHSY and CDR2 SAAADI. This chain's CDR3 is CASIAILGAARPGDTQYF. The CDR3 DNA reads TGCGCCAGCATCGCCATACTCGGGGCAGCCAGGCCGGGAGATACGCAGTATTTT.

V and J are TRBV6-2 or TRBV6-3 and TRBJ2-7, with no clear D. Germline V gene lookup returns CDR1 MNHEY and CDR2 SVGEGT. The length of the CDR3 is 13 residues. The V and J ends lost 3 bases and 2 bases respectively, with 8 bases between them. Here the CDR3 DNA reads TGTGCCAGCAGTTATACTAACGCCTACGAGCAGTACTTC. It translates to CASSYTNAYEQYF.

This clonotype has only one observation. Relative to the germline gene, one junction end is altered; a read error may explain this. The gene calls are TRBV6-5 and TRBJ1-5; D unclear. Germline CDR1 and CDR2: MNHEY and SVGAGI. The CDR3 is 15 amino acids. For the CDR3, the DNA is TGTGCCAGCAGTCCATCCGGGAGCCGCAATCGGCCCCAGCATTTT. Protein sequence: CASSPSGSRNRPQHF.

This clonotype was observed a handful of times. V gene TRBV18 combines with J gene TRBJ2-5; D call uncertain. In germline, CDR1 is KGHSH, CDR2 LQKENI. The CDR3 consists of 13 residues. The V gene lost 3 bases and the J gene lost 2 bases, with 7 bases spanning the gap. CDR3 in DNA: TGTGCCAGCTCACCTGGGTGGCAAGAGACCCAGTACTTC. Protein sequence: CASSPGWQETQYF.

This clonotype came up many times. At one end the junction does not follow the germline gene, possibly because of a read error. This chain's CDR3 is CASSLGQGNYEQYF. The CDR3, as DNA: TGCGCCAGCAGCTTGGGACAGGGTAACTACGAGCAGTACTTC. The V gene is TRBV12-3 or TRBV12-4, the J gene TRBJ2-7; 9 bases are shared with TRBD1. The CDR3 runs to 14 residues.

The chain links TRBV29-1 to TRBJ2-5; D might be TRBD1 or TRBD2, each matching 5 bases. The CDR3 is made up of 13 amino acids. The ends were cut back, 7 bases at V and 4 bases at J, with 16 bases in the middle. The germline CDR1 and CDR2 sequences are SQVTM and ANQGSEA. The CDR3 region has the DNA TGCAGCGCAGGACTCCCGGGGCGAGAGACCCAGTACTTC. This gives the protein CSAGLPGRETQYF.

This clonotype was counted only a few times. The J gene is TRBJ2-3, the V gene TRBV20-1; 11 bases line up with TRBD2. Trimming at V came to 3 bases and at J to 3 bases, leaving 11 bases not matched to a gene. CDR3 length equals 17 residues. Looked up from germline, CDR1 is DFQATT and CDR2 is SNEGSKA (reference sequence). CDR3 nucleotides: TGCAGTGCTAGCGGGCCGGGTCCTAGCGGGAGGACAGATACGCAGTATTTT. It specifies CSASGPGPSGRTDTQYF.

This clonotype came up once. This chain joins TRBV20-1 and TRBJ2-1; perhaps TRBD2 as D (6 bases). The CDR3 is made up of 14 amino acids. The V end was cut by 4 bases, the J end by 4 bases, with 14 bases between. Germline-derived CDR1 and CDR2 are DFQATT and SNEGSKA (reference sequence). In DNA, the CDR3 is TGCAGTGCTATCCCGGCGGCGGGGTACAATGAGCAGTTCTTC. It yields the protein CSAIPAAGYNEQFF.

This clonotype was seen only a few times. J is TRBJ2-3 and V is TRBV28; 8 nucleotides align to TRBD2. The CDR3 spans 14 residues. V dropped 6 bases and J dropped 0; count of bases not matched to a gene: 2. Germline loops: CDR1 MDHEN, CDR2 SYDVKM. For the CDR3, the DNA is TGTGCCAGCAGGACTAGCGCTAGCACAGATACGCAGTATTTT. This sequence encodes CASRTSASTDTQYF.

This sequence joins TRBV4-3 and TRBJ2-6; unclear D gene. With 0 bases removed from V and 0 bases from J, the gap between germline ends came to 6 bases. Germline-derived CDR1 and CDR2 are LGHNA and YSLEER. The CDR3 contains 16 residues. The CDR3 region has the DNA TGCGCCAGCAGCCAAGATCTGGGCTCTGGGGCCAACGTCCTGACTTTC. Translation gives CASSQDLGSGANVLTF.

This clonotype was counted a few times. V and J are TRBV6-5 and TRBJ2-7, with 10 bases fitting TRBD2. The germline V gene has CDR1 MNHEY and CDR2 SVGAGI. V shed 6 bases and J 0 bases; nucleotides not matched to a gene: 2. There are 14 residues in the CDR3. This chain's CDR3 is CASRLAGTSYEQYF. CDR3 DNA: TGTGCCAGCAGACTAGCGGGGACCTCCTACGAGCAGTACTTC.

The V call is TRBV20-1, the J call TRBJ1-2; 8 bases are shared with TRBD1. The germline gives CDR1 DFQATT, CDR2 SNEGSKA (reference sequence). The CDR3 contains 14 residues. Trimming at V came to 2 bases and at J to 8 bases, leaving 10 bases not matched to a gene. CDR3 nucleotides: TGCAGTGCTAGACCCACCGGGACAGGCTTAGGCTACACCTTC. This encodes CSARPTGTGLGYTF.

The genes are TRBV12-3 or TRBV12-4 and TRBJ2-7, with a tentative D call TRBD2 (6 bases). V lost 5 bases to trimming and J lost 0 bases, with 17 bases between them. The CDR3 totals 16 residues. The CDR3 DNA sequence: TGTGCCAGCAGTCCCAGACTAGTGCCGAGCTCCTACGAGCAGTACTTC. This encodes CASSPRLVPSSYEQYF.

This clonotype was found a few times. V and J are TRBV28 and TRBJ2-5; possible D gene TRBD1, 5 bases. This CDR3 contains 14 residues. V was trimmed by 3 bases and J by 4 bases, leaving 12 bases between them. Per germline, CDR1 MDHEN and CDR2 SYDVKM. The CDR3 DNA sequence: TGTGCCAGCAGTTTGGGGCAGGTTAGAGAGACCCAGTACTTC. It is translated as CASSLGQVRETQYF.

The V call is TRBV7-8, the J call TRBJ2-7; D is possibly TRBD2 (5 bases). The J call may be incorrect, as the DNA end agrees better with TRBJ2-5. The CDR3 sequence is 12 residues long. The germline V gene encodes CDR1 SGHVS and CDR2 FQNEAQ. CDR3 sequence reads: CASSTGWETQYF. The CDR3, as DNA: TGTGCCAGCAGCACGGGATGGGAGACCCAGTACTTC.